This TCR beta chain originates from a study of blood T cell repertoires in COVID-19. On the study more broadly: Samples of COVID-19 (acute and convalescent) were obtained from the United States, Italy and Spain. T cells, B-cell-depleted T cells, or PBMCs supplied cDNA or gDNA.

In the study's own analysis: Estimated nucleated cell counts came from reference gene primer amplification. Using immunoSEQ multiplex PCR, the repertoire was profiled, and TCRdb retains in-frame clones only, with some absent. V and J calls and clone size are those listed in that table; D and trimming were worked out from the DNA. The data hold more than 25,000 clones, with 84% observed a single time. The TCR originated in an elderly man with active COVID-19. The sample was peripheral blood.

The CDR3 bases are TGTGCCATCAGGACTAGCGGGATAACCACAGATACGCAGTATTTT. It translates to CAIRTSGITTDTQYF. This rearrangement joins TRBV10-3 to TRBJ2-3; 11 bases fit TRBD2. The CDR3 has 15 residues. Losses at the gene ends were 6 bases for V and 2 bases for J; bases not matched to a gene: 4. CDR1 and CDR2 (germline): ENHRY, SYGVKD.